This TCR beta chain was sequenced during a study of OX40 agonist ivuxolimab in advanced cancers. For the study at large: Participants averaged approximately 60 years of age (range about 23 to 90) and were around 80% male. Points from the study as a whole: At 0.1 to 3.0 mg/kg, CD4+ and CD8+ blood T cells expanded clonally by week 6.

With respect to this clone: Its antigen is not known.

This table comes from immunoSEQ multiplex PCR, and its TCRdb copy is limited to in-frame clones, with some not included. Among roughly 38,000 clones, about 79% were seen once, and the ten largest hold approximately 17%. The germline CDR1 and CDR2 sequences are ENHRY and SYGVKD. Trimming at V came to 6 bases and at J to 5 bases, leaving 6 bases not matched to a gene. The CDR3 totals 14 residues. The material sequenced was CD4+ or CD8+ T cells sorted from blood, taken in a trial of the OX40 agonist ivuxolimab. The chain employs TRBV10-3 and TRBJ2-5; 10 bases agree with TRBD1. This TCR was sampled from an adult with an advanced solid tumor such as melanoma, head and neck, liver or kidney cancer. The CDR3 protein is CAISGQGGLETQYF. The CDR3 DNA reads as TGTGCCATCAGCGGACAGGGGGGTTTGGAGACCCAGTACTTC.